What follows are 2 T cell receptor beta chains derived from one specimen sequenced in a study of T cells in Graves' hyperthyroidism and ophthalmopathy. Regions amplified from RNA transcripts were the TCR beta CDR3 regions. HTBI primers were the set used in a first-round RT-PCR of the TCR CDR3. TCRdb redid the calling of the multiplex PCR reads with MiXCR, one entry per CDR3 protein. The top ten clones hold around a third of a sample with 660,000 or so distinct CDR3 sequences, 20% to 25% of them seen once. Sequenced: blood. Receptors were obtained from a man aged 25-45 years with Graves' ophthalmopathy.

To note about this clonotype: One end of the junction does not line up with germline, which may come from a read error. The rearrangement links TRBV5-6 to TRBJ2-2, with a possible D match to TRBD1 (7 bases). The CDR3 contains 15 residues. CDR1 and CDR2 (germline): SGHDT, YYEEEE. This CDR3 is CASSTWTGTTGGLFF. The DNA for the CDR3 is TGTGCCAGCAGCACATGGACAGGAACCACCGGGGGGCTGTTTTTT.

The V call is TRBV28, the J call TRBJ1-5; a possible D gene is TRBD1 (6 bases). The CDR3 is 14 amino acids. The V gene's germline CDR1 is MDHEN and CDR2 SYDVKM. V shed 3 bases and J shed 3 bases, with 9 bases lying between them. The CDR3 spells CASSFGQFNQPQHF. The CDR3 nucleotides are TGTGCCAGCAGTTTCGGACAGTTCAATCAGCCCCAGCATTTT.